In this sample, the clone carrying this T cell receptor beta chain is medium-sized. As yet, its antigen is unknown. The library was built from about 0.4 ug RNA with molecular barcoded adaptors for alpha/delta and beta/gamma chains. TCRdb passed the reads through MiXCR, listing each CDR3 protein once. The profile shows fewer than 35,000 distinct CDR3 sequences, under 20% of them singletons. Germline CDR1 reads DFQATT; CDR2 reads SNEGSKA (reference sequence). CDR3 length: 15 residues. The ends lost 4 bases at V and 3 bases at J; junction bases unmatched: 9. The sample originates from a study of read filtering for tumor transcriptome and immune sequencing. Whole-study results and caveats: Roughly 82% of IR-seq clonotypes had a single read, yet these held around 3.5% of reads.

Bone marrow was sampled from every patient at the time of active disease. The sequencing sample was made of a population of CD138-negative cells sorted from bone marrow. The receptor comes from a donor at least 40 years old with multiple myeloma. The genes are TRBV20-1 and TRBJ2-1; 7 nucleotides agree with TRBD2. The CDR3 spells CSATDGLADYNEQFF. The CDR3 coding sequence is TGCAGTGCTACGGATGGGCTAGCGGACTACAATGAGCAGTTCTTC.